A selection of T cell receptor beta chains follows, all from one sample in a study of radiotherapy plus CTLA-4 blockade in lung cancer. Assay: immunoSEQ multiplex PCR; the TCRdb copy retains only in-frame clones and omits some. The data contain some 110,000 clones, 78% of them singletons. The sequencing used peripheral blood, collected from a patient treated with radiotherapy plus ipilimumab. These receptors were collected from a human donor with non-small cell lung cancer who had a partial response to radiotherapy plus ipilimumab. The CDR3 runs from the conserved cysteine through the conserved F or W. Fields, in order: D gene, J gene, V gene, CDR3 protein. D genes are given only for firm matches.

.,TRBJ1-1,TRBV6-1,CASSGKTTHTEAFF
.,TRBJ1-1,TRBV29-1,CSVEEFGPRLNTEAFF
.,TRBJ2-2,TRBV13,CASSLGPQTGELFF
.,TRBJ2-1,TRBV9,CASSVDSYNEQFF
TRBD1,TRBJ2-2,TRBV6-1,CASSTGGTGTGELFF
TRBD1,TRBJ2-7,TRBV19,CASSLGQGAYEQYF
TRBD1,TRBJ1-2,TRBV9,CASSLRTGAGYTF
TRBD1,TRBJ1-6,TRBV14,CASSRGTGASGSPLHF
TRBD1,TRBJ1-2,TRBV5-1,CASSSDRGGGYTF
.,TRBJ1-5,TRBV6-1,CASSRAVSQPQHF
TRBD2,TRBJ2-3,TRBV27,CASSFYSGGPLLDTQYF
.,TRBJ1-5,TRBV19,CASSLLTGSQPQHF
.,TRBJ2-5,TRBV19,CASSSSLVQFVETQYF
TRBD1,TRBJ1-2,TRBV7-2,CASSLTGGDYGYTF
.,TRBJ1-1,TRBV7-9,CASSKDPQGTEAFF
.,TRBJ1-2,TRBV5-1,CASSLGAIYGYTF
TRBD2,TRBJ2-1,TRBV7-3,CASSSLLAAEDYEQFF
.,TRBJ1-5,TRBV4-3,CASSQALESNQPQHF
TRBD1,TRBJ2-2,TRBV9,CASSPRQGETGELFF
.,TRBJ1-5,TRBV6-4,CASHPRGNQPQHF
.,TRBJ2-3,TRBV5-1,CASSLWASTDTQYF
.,TRBJ1-6,TRBV4-3,CASSQGVPGDNSPLHF
.,TRBJ1-6,TRBV23-1,CASSHPWSSPLHF
.,TRBJ1-5,TRBV19,CASSMTGYSNQPQHF
TRBD1,TRBJ1-5,TRBV28,CASSSPRDRGVHDNQPQHF
TRBD1,TRBJ2-1,TRBV19,CASKLVAGGNEQFF
TRBD2,TRBJ2-3,TRBV7-9,CASRSLAGGGTDTQYF
.,TRBJ2-6,TRBV5-1,CASSLGQPTSGANVLTF
TRBD2,TRBJ2-7,TRBV5-5,CASSFRLAGGYEQYF
.,TRBJ2-7,TRBV28,CATSSPTGYEQYF
TRBD1,TRBJ1-5,TRBV2,CASSRGQSNQPQHF